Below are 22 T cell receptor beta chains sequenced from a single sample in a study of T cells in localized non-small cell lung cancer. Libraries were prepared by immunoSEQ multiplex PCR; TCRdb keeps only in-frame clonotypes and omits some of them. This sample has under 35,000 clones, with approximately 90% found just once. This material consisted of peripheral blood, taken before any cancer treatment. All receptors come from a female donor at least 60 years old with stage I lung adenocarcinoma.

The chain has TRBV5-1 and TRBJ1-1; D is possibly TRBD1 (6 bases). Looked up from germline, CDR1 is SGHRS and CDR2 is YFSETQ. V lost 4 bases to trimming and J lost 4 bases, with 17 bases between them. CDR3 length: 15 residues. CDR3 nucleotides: TGCGCCAGCAGCATGGAAGGGGGAAGGATCACTGAAGCTTTCTTT. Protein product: CASSMEGGRITEAFF.

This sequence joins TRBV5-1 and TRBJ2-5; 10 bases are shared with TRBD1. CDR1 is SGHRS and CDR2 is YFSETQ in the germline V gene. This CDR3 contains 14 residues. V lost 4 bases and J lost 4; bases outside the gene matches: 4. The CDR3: CASSPGQGIETQYF. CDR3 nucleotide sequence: TGCGCCAGCAGCCCGGGACAGGGGATAGAGACCCAGTACTTC. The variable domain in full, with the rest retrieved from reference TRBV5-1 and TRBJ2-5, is KAGVTQTPRYLIKTRGQQVTLSCSPISGHRSVSWYQQTPGQGLQFLFEYFSETQRNKGNFPGRFSGRQFSNSRSEMNVSTLELGDSALYLCASSPGQGIETQYFGPGTRLLVL.

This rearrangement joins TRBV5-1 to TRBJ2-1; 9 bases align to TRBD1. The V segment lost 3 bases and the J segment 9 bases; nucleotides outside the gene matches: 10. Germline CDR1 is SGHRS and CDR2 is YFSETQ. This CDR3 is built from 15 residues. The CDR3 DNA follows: TGCGCCAGCAGCTCGACAGGGGGTCGCACCACTGAGCAGTTCTTC. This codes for CASSSTGGRTTEQFF.

The CDR3 DNA reads TGTGCCAGCAGACTAGCGGTTAGCACAGATACGCAGTATTTT. Translation gives CASRLAVSTDTQYF. This rearrangement joins TRBV11-2 to TRBJ2-3; TRBD2 matches at 8 bases. The CDR3 totals 14 residues. J lost 0 bases, V lost 6 bases, and 2 bases had no gene match. Per the germline V gene, CDR1 is SGHAT and CDR2 is FQNNGV.

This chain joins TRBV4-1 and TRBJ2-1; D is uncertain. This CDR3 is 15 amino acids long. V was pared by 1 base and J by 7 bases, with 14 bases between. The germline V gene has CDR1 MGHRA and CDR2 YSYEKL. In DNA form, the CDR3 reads TGCGCCAGCAGCCAAGGTTACTCCCAAGTGAATGAGCAGTTCTTC. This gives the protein CASSQGYSQVNEQFF.

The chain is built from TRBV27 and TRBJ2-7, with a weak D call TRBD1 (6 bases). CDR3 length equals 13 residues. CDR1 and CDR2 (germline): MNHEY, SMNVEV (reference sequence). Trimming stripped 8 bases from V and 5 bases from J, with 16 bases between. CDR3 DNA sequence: TGTGCCAGCTCCATGACAGGTCCCCACGAGCAGTACTTC. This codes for CASSMTGPHEQYF.

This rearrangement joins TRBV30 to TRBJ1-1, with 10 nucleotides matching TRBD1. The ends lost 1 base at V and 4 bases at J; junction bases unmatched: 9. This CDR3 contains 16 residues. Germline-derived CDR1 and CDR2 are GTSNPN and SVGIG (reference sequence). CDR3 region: CAWSARQGAGATEAFF. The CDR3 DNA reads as TGTGCCTGGAGTGCCAGACAGGGGGCGGGCGCCACTGAAGCTTTCTTT.

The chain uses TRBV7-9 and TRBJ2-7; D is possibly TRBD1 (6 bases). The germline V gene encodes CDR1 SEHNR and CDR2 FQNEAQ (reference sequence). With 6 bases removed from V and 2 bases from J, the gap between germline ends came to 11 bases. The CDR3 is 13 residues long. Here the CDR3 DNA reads TGTGCCAGCAGACAGGGAGCGACCTACGAGCAGTACTTC. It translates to CASRQGATYEQYF. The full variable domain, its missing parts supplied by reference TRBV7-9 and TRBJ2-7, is DTGVSQNPRHKITKRGQNVTFRCDPISEHNRLYWYRQTLGQGPEFLTYFQNEAQLEKSRLLSDRFSAERPKGSFSTLEIQRTEQGDSAMYLCASRQGATYEQYFGPGTRLTVT.

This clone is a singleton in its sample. The CDR3 DNA reads as TGTGCCAGCAGAAGTACAGGGTCCCCTGGCTACACCTTC. This translates into CASRSTGSPGYTF. This sequence joins TRBV7-2 and TRBJ1-2, with D perhaps matching TRBD1 (6 bases). V was shortened by 6 bases and J by 7 bases, with 15 bases between the two germline ends. The CDR3 loop spans 13 amino acids. Per germline, CDR1 SGHTA and CDR2 FQGNSA.

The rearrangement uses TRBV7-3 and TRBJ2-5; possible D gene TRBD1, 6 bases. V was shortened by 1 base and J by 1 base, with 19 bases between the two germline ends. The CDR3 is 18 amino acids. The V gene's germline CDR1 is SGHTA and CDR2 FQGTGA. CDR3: CASSLSEGENYSQETQYF. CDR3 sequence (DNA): TGTGCCAGCAGCTTAAGCGAGGGGGAAAACTACTCCCAAGAGACCCAGTACTTC.

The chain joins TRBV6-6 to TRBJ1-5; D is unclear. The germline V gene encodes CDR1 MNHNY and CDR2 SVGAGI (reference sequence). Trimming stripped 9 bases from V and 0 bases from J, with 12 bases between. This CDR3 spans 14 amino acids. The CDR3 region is CASLSGFSNQPQHF. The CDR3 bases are TGTGCCAGTCTTAGTGGCTTTAGCAATCAGCCCCAGCATTTT.

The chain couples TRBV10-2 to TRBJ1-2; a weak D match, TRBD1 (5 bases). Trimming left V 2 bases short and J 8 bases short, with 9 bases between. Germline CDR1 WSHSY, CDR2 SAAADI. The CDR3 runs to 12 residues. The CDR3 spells CASSERDGGYTF. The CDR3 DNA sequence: TGCGCCAGCAGTGAGCGGGACGGGGGCTACACCTTC.

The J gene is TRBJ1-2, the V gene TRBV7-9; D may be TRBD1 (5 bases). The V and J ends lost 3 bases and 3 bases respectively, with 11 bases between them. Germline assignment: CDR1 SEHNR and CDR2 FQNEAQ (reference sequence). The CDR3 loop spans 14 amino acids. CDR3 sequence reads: CASSLAGGDYGYTF. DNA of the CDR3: TGTGCCAGCAGCTTGGCCGGGGGTGACTATGGCTACACCTTC.

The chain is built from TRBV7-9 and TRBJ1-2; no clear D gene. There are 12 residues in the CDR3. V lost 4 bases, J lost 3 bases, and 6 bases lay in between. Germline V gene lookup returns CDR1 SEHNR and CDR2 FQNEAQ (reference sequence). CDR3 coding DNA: TGTGCCAGCAGCTCCAGACACTATGGCTACACCTTC. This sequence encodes CASSSRHYGYTF.

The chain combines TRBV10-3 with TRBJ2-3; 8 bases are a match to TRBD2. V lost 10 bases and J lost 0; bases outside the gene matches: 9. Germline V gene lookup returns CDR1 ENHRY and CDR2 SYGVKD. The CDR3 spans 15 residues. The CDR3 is CATSGRGTSTDTQYF. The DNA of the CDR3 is TGTGCCACGAGCGGGAGAGGTACAAGCACAGATACGCAGTATTTT.

CDR3 sequence: CASSLGFDRSIEAFF. The CDR3 DNA is TGTGCCAGCAGCTTGGGCTTTGACAGATCTATTGAAGCTTTCTTT. The genes are TRBV5-6 and TRBJ1-1; weak D call: TRBD1 (5 bases). The germline CDR1 and CDR2 sequences are SGHDT and YYEEEE. This CDR3 has 15 residues. The V end was cut by 0 bases, the J end by 7 bases, with 16 bases between.

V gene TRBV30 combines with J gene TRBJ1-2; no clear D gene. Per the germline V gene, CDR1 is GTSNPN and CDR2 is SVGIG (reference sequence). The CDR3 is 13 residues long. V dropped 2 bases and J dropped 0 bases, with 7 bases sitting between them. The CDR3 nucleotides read TGTGCCTGGAGTACTACGCCTAACTATGGCTACACCTTC. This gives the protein CAWSTTPNYGYTF.

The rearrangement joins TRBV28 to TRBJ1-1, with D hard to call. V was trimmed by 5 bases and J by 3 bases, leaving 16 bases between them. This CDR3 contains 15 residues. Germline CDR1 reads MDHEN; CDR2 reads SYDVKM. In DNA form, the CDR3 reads TGTGCCAGCAGTGGGGTCTCCGCCCTGGACACTGAAGCTTTCTTT. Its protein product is CASSGVSALDTEAFF.

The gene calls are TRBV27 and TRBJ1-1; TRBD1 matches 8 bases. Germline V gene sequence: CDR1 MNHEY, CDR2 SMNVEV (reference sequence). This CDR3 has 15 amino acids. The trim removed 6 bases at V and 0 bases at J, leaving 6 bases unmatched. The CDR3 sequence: CASRERDRLNTEAFF. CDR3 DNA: TGTGCCAGCAGAGAAAGGGACAGGCTGAACACTGAAGCTTTCTTT.

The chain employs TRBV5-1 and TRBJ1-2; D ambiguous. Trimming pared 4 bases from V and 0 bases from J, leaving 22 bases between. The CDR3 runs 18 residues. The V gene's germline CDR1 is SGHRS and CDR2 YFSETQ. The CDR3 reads CASSRIMRQTKTNYGYTF. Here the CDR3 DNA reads TGCGCCAGCAGCCGCATTATGCGTCAGACGAAAACTAACTATGGCTACACCTTC.

CDR3 sequence reads: CASSLDSAGNTIYF. In DNA, the CDR3 is TGCGCCAGCAGCTTGGATTCGGCTGGAAACACCATATATTTT. V usage is TRBV5-1 and J usage is TRBJ1-3, with D uncertain. Between the trimmed V and J ends, which lost 0 bases and 2 bases, there was a span of 6 bases. CDR3 length: 14 residues. Germline values: CDR1 SGHRS, CDR2 YFSETQ.

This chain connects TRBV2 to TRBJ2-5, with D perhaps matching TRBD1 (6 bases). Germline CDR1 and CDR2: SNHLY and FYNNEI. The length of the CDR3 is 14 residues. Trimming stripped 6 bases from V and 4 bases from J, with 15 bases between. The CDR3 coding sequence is TGTGCCAGCAGCGGGACACTAAACAGAGAGACCCAGTACTTC. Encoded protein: CASSGTLNRETQYF. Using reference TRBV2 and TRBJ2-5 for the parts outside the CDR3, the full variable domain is EPEVTQTPSHQVTQMGQEVILRCVPISNHLYFYWYRQILGQKVEFLVSFYNNEISEKSEIFDDQFSVERPDGSNFTLKIRSTKLEDSAMYFCASSGTLNRETQYFGPGTRLLVL.